The 25 T cell receptor beta chains reported below all come from one sample, sequenced in a study of CD8+CD57+ T cells in acquired aplastic anemia. Sequencing involved patients with CD8+CD57+ cell expansion previously shown by flow cytometry. TCR beta VDJ and CDR3 were profiled, and genomic DNA was the template. MiXCR, run by TCRdb on the reads, gives a single entry per CDR3 protein. This sample has fewer than 250,000 distinct CDR3 sequences; 40% to 50% occur once, and the top ten carry 6.5% to 8%. Sequences were obtained from sorted CD4+, CD8+, or CD8+CD57+ T cells (not recorded which) from PBMCs. Receptors originate from a human donor with aplastic anemia.

The rearrangement joins TRBV5-4 to TRBJ1-1; weak D call: TRBD1 (6 bases). Trimming stripped 2 bases from V and 12 bases from J, with 20 bases between. Per germline, CDR1 SGHNT and CDR2 YYREEE (reference sequence). The CDR3 is made up of 14 amino acids. CDR3 protein: CASSLNGQNYDTFF. CDR3 bases: TGTGCCAGCAGCTTAAACGGACAGAACTATGATACTTTCTTT.

The chain recombines TRBV15 with TRBJ1-1; 7 bases agree with TRBD1. This CDR3 region has 14 residues. Germline loops: CDR1 LNHNV, CDR2 YYDKDF (reference sequence). Trimming took 0 bases from V and 5 from J; bases not matched to a gene: 3. This chain's CDR3 is CATSRDRGRTEAFF. The DNA of the CDR3 is TGTGCCACCAGCAGAGACAGGGGGAGGACTGAAGCTTTCTTT.

This chain links TRBV20-1 with TRBJ2-7; tentatively, D is TRBD1 or TRBD2 (5 bases each). CDR1 and CDR2 (germline): DFQATT, SNEGSKA (reference sequence). Trimming removed 3 bases at V and 5 bases at J, with 14 bases between. CDR3 length equals 13 residues. The CDR3 DNA reads as TGCAGTGCTAGGGAAGGGGCGCGGGACGAGCAGTACTTC. Amino acid sequence: CSAREGARDEQYF.

A remark on this clonotype: With a much larger clone just one base away, this may be a read error. This CDR3 is missing its conserved last phenylalanine or tryptophan, likely due to a read error. V and J are TRBV9 and TRBJ2-7, with TRBD2 as a possible D gene (6 bases). The length of the CDR3 is 15 residues. Germline assignment: CDR1 SGDLS and CDR2 YYNGEE. The ends were cut back, 0 bases at V and 4 bases at J, with 14 bases in the middle. CDR3: CASSVGGTFSYEQYL. As DNA, the CDR3 is TGTGCCAGCAGCGTAGGCGGGACTTTTTCATACGAGCAGTACCTC.

This chain joins TRBV19 and TRBJ1-4; no definite D call. The CDR3 runs 13 residues. Trimming took 3 bases from V and 8 from J, leaving 10 bases between them. Germline-derived CDR1 and CDR2 are LNHDA and SQIVND (reference sequence). DNA for the CDR3: TGTGCCAGTAGTATTTCGGCAGCCGAAAAACTGTTTTTT. It specifies CASSISAAEKLFF. The full variable domain, in which reference TRBV19 and TRBJ1-4 provide the parts outside the CDR3, is DGGITQSPKYLFRKEGQNVTLSCEQNLNHDAMYWYRQDPGQGLRLIYYSQIVNDFQKGDIAEGYSVSREKKESFPLTVTSAQKNPTAFYLCASSISAAEKLFFGSGTQLSVL.

The V and J genes are TRBV7-3 and TRBJ2-1; perhaps TRBD2 as D (5 bases). Germline V lookup: CDR1 SGHTA, CDR2 FQGTGA. V lost 6 bases and J lost 5, with 17 bases in between. CDR3 length equals 15 residues. DNA for the CDR3: TGTGCCAGCAGTGCCACTAGGTTGACAAACAATGAGCAGTTCTTC. Protein product: CASSATRLTNNEQFF.

This clonotype appeared many times. The chain links TRBV5-1 to TRBJ1-2; D is possibly TRBD1 (5 bases). V lost 3 bases and J 7 bases, leaving 16 bases between the germline ends. Germline V CDR1 and CDR2: SGHRS, YFSETQ. The CDR3 covers 14 residues. The CDR3 DNA reads TGCGCCAGCAGCTCCGTATTTGGGGCGCTTGGCTACACCTTC. Its translation is CASSSVFGALGYTF.

The chain has TRBV7-8 and TRBJ2-3, with 12 bases that match TRBD1. Germline-derived CDR1 and CDR2 are SGHVS and FQNEAQ. V trimming: 4 bases; J trimming: 9 bases; junction bases outside the gene matches: 11. The CDR3 runs to 16 residues. The CDR3 region is CASSSRPGTGGKTQYF. In nucleotides, the CDR3 is TGTGCCAGCAGCTCCCGACCCGGGACAGGGGGCAAAACGCAGTATTTT.

This clonotype turned up a few times. The V gene is TRBV6-5, the J gene TRBJ2-1; 9 positions match TRBD1. The germline V gene encodes CDR1 MNHEY and CDR2 SVGAGI. The CDR3 runs 16 residues. Trimming removed 7 bases from V and 0 bases from J; junction bases left unmatched: 7. The CDR3 bases are TGTGCCAGCAATTCGGACAGGGGATACTCCTACAATGAGCAGTTCTTC. Its translation is CASNSDRGYSYNEQFF.

The rearrangement joins TRBV7-9 to TRBJ2-6; D is unresolved. The germline CDR1 and CDR2 sequences are SEHNR and FQNEAQ (reference sequence). The CDR3 spans 15 residues. Between the trimmed V and J ends, which lost 3 bases and 2 bases, there was a span of 8 bases. The CDR3 here is CASSFSRTGANVLTF. DNA of the CDR3: TGTGCCAGCAGCTTTTCCAGGACTGGGGCCAACGTCCTGACTTTC.

This clonotype was seen more than once but under ten times. This chain links TRBV6-5 with TRBJ2-7; 7 bases match TRBD2. This CDR3 has 14 residues. V lost 0 bases, J lost 6 bases, and 5 bases stayed unmatched. Germline V gene data show CDR1 as MNHEY and CDR2 as SVGAGI. CDR3 DNA sequence: TGTGCCAGCAGTTACTCGAGGTGGGGGGGCGAGCAGTACTTC. Encoded protein: CASSYSRWGGEQYF.

The chain couples TRBV12-3 or TRBV12-4 to TRBJ1-6; the D gene is possibly TRBD1 (5 bases). V was clipped by 6 bases and J by 16 bases, with 19 bases between them. The CDR3 is 13 amino acids. DNA of the CDR3: TGTGCCAGCAGCCATGCCAATGGGGGGAAACTCCACTTT. Translating it yields CASSHANGGKLHF.

In its sample, this clonotype was seen many times. The chain has TRBV7-9 and TRBJ2-5; TRBD1 agrees at 8 bases. V lost 0 bases and J lost 5; bases outside the gene matches: 5. In germline, CDR1 is SEHNR, CDR2 FQNEAQ (reference sequence). The CDR3 is 15 amino acids. The CDR3 sequence: CASSLAAGGGETQYF. The CDR3 bases are TGTGCCAGCAGCTTAGCAGCAGGGGGCGGGGAGACCCAGTACTTC.

The sample holds many counts of this clonotype. The chain combines TRBV7-9 with TRBJ1-2; TRBD1 is a possible D gene (5 bases). V lost 5 bases to trimming and J lost 1 base, with 17 bases between them. CDR3 size: 16 residues. Looked up from germline, CDR1 is SEHNR and CDR2 is FQNEAQ (reference sequence). CDR3 residues: CASSPTQTGLNYGYTF. The CDR3 DNA reads as TGTGCCAGCAGCCCGACCCAAACGGGGCTTAACTATGGCTACACCTTC.

Only one count was recorded for this clonotype. The J gene is TRBJ1-2, the V gene TRBV5-4; D is unclear. The CDR3 sequence is 12 residues long. V was shortened by 6 bases and J by 7 bases, with 13 bases between the two germline ends. Germline loops: CDR1 SGHNT, CDR2 YYREEE (reference sequence). CDR3 in DNA: TGTGCCAGCACAAGGACGGACGGTGGCTACACCTTC. Translation: CASTRTDGGYTF. Full variable domain (rest looked up from reference TRBV5-4 and TRBJ1-2): ETGVTQSPTHLIKTRGQQVTLRCSSQSGHNTVSWYQQALGQGPQFIFQYYREEENGRGNFPPRFSGLQFPNYSSELNVNALELDDSALYLCASTRTDGGYTFGSGTRLTVV.

This rearrangement joins TRBV7-2 to TRBJ2-2; 8 bases match TRBD1. CDR3 length: 16 residues. Losses at the gene ends were 1 base for V and 1 base for J; bases not matched to a gene: 2. CDR1 is SGHTA, CDR2 FQGNSA, per germline. Written as DNA, the CDR3 is TGTGCCAGCAGCTTAGACGGGACAGGGAACACCGGGGAGCTGTTTTTT. It specifies CASSLDGTGNTGELFF.

This clonotype showed up many times. This chain uses TRBV5-5 with TRBJ2-5, with D uncertain. The CDR3 extends over 15 amino acids. The V gene lost 4 bases and the J gene lost 4 bases, with 17 bases spanning the gap. Germline CDR1 is SGHKS and CDR2 is YYEKEE (reference sequence). In DNA form, the CDR3 reads TGTGCCAGCAGCCTGGTTGACCCCAGGCCAGAGACCCAGTACTTC. This gives the protein CASSLVDPRPETQYF.

A remark on this clonotype: No conserved phenylalanine or tryptophan is present at the end of the CDR3, so a read error is the likely explanation. The chain combines TRBV20-1 with TRBJ1-5, with a weak D call TRBD1 (5 bases). Germline-derived CDR1 and CDR2 are DFQATT and SNEGSKA (reference sequence). V was trimmed by 5 bases and J by 11 bases, leaving 25 bases between them. This CDR3 has 15 amino acids. CDR3 nucleotides: TGCAGTGCTTGTGTCAAGGGGCACTCTGTAGTGTCCCAGCATTCT. As protein: CSACVKGHSVVSQHS.

This clonotype turned up a few times. A much larger clone sits a single nucleotide away, making a read error possible. The CDR3 ends on some other residue instead of the conserved phenylalanine or tryptophan, so this is likely a read error. The V and J genes are TRBV24-1 and TRBJ1-6, with TRBD1 identical over 8 bases. Trimming cost V 11 bases and J 7 bases; bases outside gene matches: 15. The CDR3 runs 16 residues. CDR1 and CDR2 from the germline V gene are KGHDR and SFDVKD. The CDR3 nucleotides are TGTGCCAGCAGCCCCTACGTGGGACAGGTGAATTCACCCCTCCACTCT. This codes for CASSPYVGQVNSPLHS.

The chain employs TRBV10-3 and TRBJ1-2; TRBD1 might be the D (6 bases). This CDR3 is built from 19 residues. Germline CDR1 and CDR2: ENHRY and SYGVKD. The germline V and J ends were trimmed by 6 bases and 1 base, with 27 bases remaining between them. CDR3 in DNA: TGTGCCATCAGCGGGTCGTCCGTTTACCGGGACATGGATAACTATGGCTACACCTTC. Translation gives CAISGSSVYRDMDNYGYTF.

The chain joins TRBV6-5 to TRBJ2-3, with a possible D match to TRBD1 (6 bases). CDR3 size: 16 residues. Germline-derived CDR1 and CDR2 are MNHEY and SVGAGI. Trimming shortened V by 6 bases and J by 3 bases, and 19 bases separated the two germline ends. CDR3 bases: TGTGCCAGCAGCCCCGGGACATCCCTGAGGACAGATACGCAGTATTTT. This gives the protein CASSPGTSLRTDTQYF.

This clonotype was picked up many times. This chain joins TRBV7-8 and TRBJ2-7; D is ambiguous. V was cut by 5 bases and J by 6 bases, with 23 bases left in between. Germline CDR1 SGHVS, CDR2 FQNEAQ. The CDR3 totals 16 residues. This CDR3 reads CASSQGGPTKVGEQYF. The CDR3 DNA reads TGTGCCAGCAGCCAAGGTGGCCCCACTAAGGTTGGCGAGCAGTACTTC.

This clonotype was seen once. Relative to the germline gene, one junction end is altered; a read error may explain this. The genes are TRBV6-5 and TRBJ2-5, with a possible D match to TRBD1 (6 bases). The CDR3 covers 14 residues. CDR1 MNHEY and CDR2 SVGAGI come from the germline V gene. The CDR3 sequence is CAISDYRDQETQYF. The CDR3 DNA sequence: TGTGCCATCAGTGATTACAGGGACCAAGAGACCCAGTACTTC.

This clonotype was found many times. CDR3 sequence reads: CASSRQAMNTEAFF. The CDR3 DNA reads TGTGCCAGCAGTAGACAGGCCATGAACACTGAAGCTTTCTTT. This sequence joins TRBV6-5 and TRBJ1-1, with D perhaps TRBD1 (6 bases). This CDR3 has 14 residues. V lost 5 bases and J 0 bases, leaving 10 bases between the germline ends. CDR1 and CDR2 (germline): MNHEY, SVGAGI.

The DNA of the CDR3 is TGCAGCGTTGAAATCGGGACCATTGGGGAGACCCAGTACTTC. This codes for CSVEIGTIGETQYF. The chain links TRBV29-1 to TRBJ2-5; either TRBD1 or TRBD2 may supply D (5 bases each). Germline V gene data show CDR1 as SQVTM and CDR2 as ANQGSEA. V gave up 2 bases and J gave up 5 bases, with 15 bases separating them. This CDR3 contains 14 residues.